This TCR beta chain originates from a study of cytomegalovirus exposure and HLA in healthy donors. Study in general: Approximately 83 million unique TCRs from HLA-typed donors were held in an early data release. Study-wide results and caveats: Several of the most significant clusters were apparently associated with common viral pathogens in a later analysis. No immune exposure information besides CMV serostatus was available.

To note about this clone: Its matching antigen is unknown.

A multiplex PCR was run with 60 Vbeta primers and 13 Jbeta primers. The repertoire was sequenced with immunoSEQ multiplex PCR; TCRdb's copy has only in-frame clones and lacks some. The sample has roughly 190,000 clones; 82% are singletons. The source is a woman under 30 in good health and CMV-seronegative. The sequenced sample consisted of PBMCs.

CDR3 in DNA: TGCGCCAGCAGCTTACTAGCGGGAGGGTTTACCTACGAGCAGTACTTC. Amino acid sequence: CASSLLAGGFTYEQYF. The V call is TRBV5-1, the J call TRBJ2-5, with TRBD2 matching over 13 bases. Judging by the DNA end, TRBJ2-7 fits better; the J call may be wrong. Germline CDR1 and CDR2: SGHRS and YFSETQ. The CDR3 extends over 16 amino acids.